Described below is a single TCR beta chain sequence and its context. The antigen remains undetermined. Other DNA sequences in this specimen translate into the identical CDR3. CDR1 and CDR2 (germline): SGHTA, FQGNSA. CDR3 length: 15 amino acids. V was clipped by 3 bases and J by 4 bases, with 13 bases between them. The sample originates from a study of cytomegalovirus exposure and HLA in healthy donors. About the study: In a previous analysis, nearly 120 million unique TCR beta sequences were found from roughly 200 million T cells.

Vbeta (60) and Jbeta (13) primers were used in the PCR. Assay used: immunoSEQ multiplex PCR; TCRdb lists only in-frame clones, some missing. The data contain under 200,000 clones, approximately 80% of them singletons. General study findings and limits: Excluded were some V segments that proved indistinguishable, including TRBV6-2 and TRBV6-3. There were fewer than 200 TCR beta chains listed as cytomegalovirus-associated. By a later analysis, the bulk of CMV-associated TCR beta chains appeared HLA-restricted.

This TCR came from a woman between 45 and 60 years old in good health and CMV-seronegative. The chain couples TRBV7-2 to TRBJ2-1; D is perhaps TRBD1 (7 bases). The sample taken for sequencing was PBMCs. The DNA of the CDR3 is TGTGCCAGCAGCTTGGGGCAGGGGGGATACAATGAGCAGTTCTTC. It is translated as CASSLGQGGYNEQFF.